The 26 T cell receptor beta chains listed next were all sequenced from one sample in a study of early T cells in non-severe SARS-CoV-2 infection. TCRdb re-called the 5' RACE reads through MiXCR, storing one row per CDR3 protein. The table records 45,000 to 55,000 distinct CDR3 sequences, roughly 9.8% of them present only once. The material sequenced was whole blood. These receptors all come from an adult who was a healthcare worker with PCR-confirmed SARS-CoV-2 infection or an uninfected control (not recorded which).

The V and J genes are TRBV9 and TRBJ1-1; D may be TRBD1 (5 bases). This CDR3 is built from 15 residues. The ends were cut back, 3 bases at V and 1 base at J, with 13 bases in the middle. Germline V gene sequence: CDR1 SGDLS, CDR2 YYNGEE. The CDR3 DNA reads TGTGCCAGCAGCGCCCGCCCGACAGCGAACACTGAAGCTTTCTTT. Translation gives CASSARPTANTEAFF.

This clonotype occurred a few times. This CDR3 reads CASSIGGSGYTGELFF. For the CDR3, the DNA is TGTGCCAGTAGTATTGGTGGTAGCGGTTACACCGGGGAGCTGTTTTTT. The genes are TRBV19 and TRBJ2-2; perhaps TRBD2 as D (6 bases). Germline V gene sequence: CDR1 LNHDA, CDR2 SQIVND (reference sequence). This CDR3 is 16 amino acids long. The V and J ends lost 3 bases and 3 bases respectively, with 14 bases between them.

The V call is TRBV6-6, the J call TRBJ2-3; 9 nucleotides line up with TRBD2. J was trimmed by 5 bases and V by 0 bases; bases with no gene match: 3. The CDR3 length is 15 residues. Germline CDR1 is MNHNY and CDR2 is SVGAGI (reference sequence). Here the CDR3 reads CASSYSSGGKDTQYF. The CDR3 DNA reads as TGTGCCAGCAGTTACTCCAGCGGGGGGAAAGATACGCAGTATTTT.

The chain employs TRBV14 and TRBJ2-3, with 8 bases that match TRBD1. The CDR3 extends over 13 amino acids. CDR1 and CDR2 (germline): SGHDN, FVKESK. J gave up 4 bases and V 6 bases, and 3 bases lay outside the gene matches. CDR3: CASRVQGADTQYF. CDR3 sequence (DNA): TGTGCCAGCAGGGTACAGGGGGCAGATACGCAGTATTTT.

There are a few counts of this clonotype. The chain couples TRBV20-1 to TRBJ1-3; D gene uncertain. CDR1 is DFQATT, CDR2 SNEGSKA, per germline (reference sequence). Trimming removed 0 bases at V and 2 bases at J, with 8 bases between. The CDR3 totals 14 residues. CDR3 residues: CSARDRATGNTIYF. In DNA, the CDR3 is TGCAGTGCTAGAGATCGGGCGACTGGAAACACCATATATTTT.

This clonotype has at least ten counts. The chain is built from TRBV12-3 or TRBV12-4 and TRBJ2-1; D is unresolved. CDR3 length: 15 residues. V was shortened by 6 bases and J by 5 bases, with 17 bases between the two germline ends. The CDR3 DNA sequence: TGTGCCAGCAGCTTGCTTCAAGACGCGCACAATGAGCAGTTCTTC. It encodes CASSLLQDAHNEQFF.

There are a few counts of this clonotype. This chain uses TRBV20-1 with TRBJ1-2; D gene uncertain. The V end lost 2 bases, the J end lost 1 base, and 14 bases lay between the germline ends. This CDR3 is 15 amino acids long. Germline CDR1 is DFQATT and CDR2 is SNEGSKA (reference sequence). The CDR3 region is CSARTVSRSNYGYTF. In DNA form, the CDR3 reads TGCAGTGCTAGAACAGTATCGAGGAGTAACTATGGCTACACCTTC.

This clonotype was picked up many times. This chain links TRBV27 with TRBJ1-1; perhaps TRBD1 as D (6 bases). The CDR3 has 13 residues. V was pared by 5 bases and J by 9 bases, with 16 bases between. CDR1 MNHEY and CDR2 SMNVEV come from the germline V gene (reference sequence). The CDR3 here is CASSLEMGDKAFF. CDR3 sequence (DNA): TGTGCCAGCAGTCTAGAGATGGGGGACAAAGCTTTCTTT.

This clonotype was seen a handful of times. This chain connects TRBV20-1 to TRBJ2-7; 12 bases agree with TRBD1. The CDR3 consists of 14 residues. CDR1 and CDR2 from the germline V gene are DFQATT and SNEGSKA (reference sequence). Trimming took 6 bases from V and 4 from J; bases not matched to a gene: 7. The CDR3 sequence: CSATGDRGPYEQYF. The CDR3 nucleotides are TGCAGTGCCACGGGGGACAGGGGGCCGTACGAGCAGTACTTC.

The chain has TRBV20-1 and TRBJ1-1; D uncertain. CDR3 length: 13 amino acids. The germline gives CDR1 DFQATT, CDR2 SNEGSKA (reference sequence). V was trimmed by 2 bases and J by 7 bases, leaving 14 bases between them. This CDR3 is CSARSPNKGEAFF. The DNA of the CDR3 is TGCAGTGCTAGAAGTCCCAACAAGGGTGAAGCTTTCTTT.

This clonotype was observed at least ten times. The rearrangement uses TRBV12-3 or TRBV12-4 and TRBJ1-5, with a tentative D call TRBD1 (5 bases). This CDR3 is built from 14 residues. The V and J ends lost 7 bases and 7 bases respectively, with 17 bases between them. The CDR3 spells CASTSTHRGQPQHF. The CDR3 coding sequence is TGTGCCAGCACCTCGACACATAGGGGACAGCCCCAGCATTTT.

V gene TRBV3-1 combines with J gene TRBJ2-3; D is unclear. The V gene's germline CDR1 is LGHDT and CDR2 YNNKEL (reference sequence). The CDR3 has 14 amino acids. Trimming removed 1 base from V and 4 bases from J, with 9 bases in between. In DNA form, the CDR3 reads TGTGCCAGCAGCCAAGTAATTAGCTCAGATACGCAGTATTTT. This translates into CASSQVISSDTQYF.

In its sample, this clonotype was seen many times. The rearrangement joins TRBV9 to TRBJ2-3, with D possibly matching TRBD1 (6 bases). The CDR3 has 14 amino acids. CDR1 is SGDLS, CDR2 YYNGEE, per germline. Trimming pared 0 bases from V and 6 bases from J, leaving 11 bases between. Here the CDR3 DNA reads TGTGCCAGCAGCGTAGGGGGGCTCTCCGATACGCAGTATTTT. Its translation: CASSVGGLSDTQYF.

This clonotype has a handful of counts. The V and J genes are TRBV18 and TRBJ1-2; 7 bases agree with TRBD1. The CDR3 has 14 amino acids. Germline V gene sequence: CDR1 KGHSH, CDR2 LQKENI. J lost 3 bases, V lost 6 bases, and 7 bases had no gene match. The CDR3, as DNA: TGTGCCAGCTCCTCACAGGGGAACCACTATGGCTACACCTTC. Its translation is CASSSQGNHYGYTF.

V and J are TRBV7-3 and TRBJ2-3, with TRBD1 identical over 7 bases. Germline CDR1 is SGHTA and CDR2 is FQGTGA. The CDR3 spans 15 residues. V gave up 2 bases and J gave up 8 bases; unmatched junction bases: 10. The CDR3 protein is CASSLAAGGVVTQYF. The CDR3 DNA is TGTGCCAGCAGCTTAGCGGCAGGGGGTGTAGTTACGCAGTATTTT.

This clonotype has a handful of counts. V is TRBV11-2 and J is TRBJ2-7; D possibly matches TRBD1 or TRBD2 (5 bases each). From germline, CDR1 is SGHAT and CDR2 FQNNGV. The CDR3 totals 14 residues. Deletions cut 5 bases from V and 6 bases from J, with 17 bases between. CDR3 DNA sequence: TGTGCCAGCAGCCCTGACTACTTTGGGGGCGAGCAGTACTTC. Protein product: CASSPDYFGGEQYF.

The CDR3 spells CAGERGLEQYF. The CDR3 region has the DNA TGTGCCGGGGAAAGGGGACTCGAGCAGTACTTC. The genes are TRBV7-9 and TRBJ2-7; D is perhaps TRBD2 (6 bases). The CDR3 spans 11 residues. Trimming stripped 11 bases from V and 6 bases from J, with 14 bases between. From germline, CDR1 is SEHNR and CDR2 FQNEAQ (reference sequence).

This chain joins TRBV5-4 and TRBJ2-2, with TRBD2 identical over 12 bases. Germline values: CDR1 SGHNT, CDR2 YYREEE (reference sequence). The CDR3 totals 16 residues. The J segment lost 6 bases and the V segment lost 0 bases, leaving 3 bases of the junction unmatched. CDR3 amino acids: CASSLDTSGRSGELFF. CDR3 DNA: TGTGCCAGCAGCTTGGATACTAGCGGGAGGTCCGGGGAGCTGTTTTTT. Variable domain in full (rest from reference TRBV5-4 and TRBJ2-2): ETGVTQSPTHLIKTRGQQVTLRCSSQSGHNTVSWYQQALGQGPQFIFQYYREEENGRGNFPPRFSGLQFPNYSSELNVNALELDDSALYLCASSLDTSGRSGELFFGEGSRLTVL.

V gene TRBV7-9 combines with J gene TRBJ2-1, with D possibly matching TRBD2 (6 bases). From germline, CDR1 is SEHNR and CDR2 FQNEAQ (reference sequence). The V and J ends lost 5 bases and 0 bases respectively, with 11 bases between them. This CDR3 has 15 residues. The CDR3 spells CASSLSSVSYNEQFF. In nucleotides, the CDR3 is TGTGCCAGCAGCCTCTCTAGCGTCTCCTACAATGAGCAGTTCTTC.

Many counts were recorded for this clonotype. The V call is TRBV7-9, the J call TRBJ2-7; 8 bases map to TRBD2. Germline CDR1 is SEHNR and CDR2 is FQNEAQ (reference sequence). V gave up 5 bases and J gave up 5 bases; unmatched junction bases: 2. The CDR3 sequence is 12 residues long. This chain's CDR3 is CASSRSGNEQYF. The CDR3 DNA reads as TGTGCCAGCAGCCGTAGCGGGAACGAGCAGTACTTC.

V and J are TRBV18 and TRBJ1-4, with 9 bases lining up with TRBD1. This CDR3 is built from 16 residues. V lost 2 bases and J lost 3; bases outside the gene matches: 4. CDR1 KGHSH and CDR2 LQKENI come from the germline V gene. For the CDR3, the DNA is TGTGCCAGCTCACCAACCGGGACAGGGTCTAATGAAAAACTGTTTTTT. It yields the protein CASSPTGTGSNEKLFF.

The chain combines TRBV20-1 with TRBJ1-4; 7 bases match TRBD1. The CDR3 contains 16 residues. Germline values: CDR1 DFQATT, CDR2 SNEGSKA (reference sequence). V lost 0 bases to trimming and J lost 4 bases; unmatched junction nucleotides: 8. The CDR3 nucleotides read TGCAGTGCTAGAGACCTTTCAGGGGGTTATAATGAAAAACTGTTTTTT. It specifies CSARDLSGGYNEKLFF.

J is TRBJ2-7 and V is TRBV28, with 8 bases that match TRBD1. This CDR3 spans 13 amino acids. Germline CDR1 reads MDHEN; CDR2 reads SYDVKM. The V segment lost 7 bases and the J segment 6 bases; nucleotides outside the gene matches: 8. The CDR3, as DNA: TGTGCCAGCACCCCCTGGGACAGGCCCGAGCAGTACTTC. Protein product: CASTPWDRPEQYF.

Notes on this clonotype: This sequence may be a read error, since a much larger clone differs from it by one base. The chain recombines TRBV12-3 or TRBV12-4 with TRBJ2-5; TRBD1 or TRBD2 may be the D gene (5 bases each). The CDR3 spans 14 residues. CDR3 in amino acids: CVSSLSSGQETQYF. CDR3 coding DNA: TGTGTCAGCAGTTTATCTTCGGGGCAGGAGACCCAGTACTTC.

This clonotype has at least ten counts. This sequence joins TRBV12-5 and TRBJ2-5; TRBD1 is a possible D gene (6 bases). The CDR3 has 13 amino acids. The V gene's germline CDR1 is LGHNT and CDR2 FRNRAP. V lost 7 bases to trimming and J lost 4 bases, with 13 bases between them. CDR3 residues: CASVDRRGETQYF. As DNA, the CDR3 is TGTGCTAGTGTCGACAGGAGAGGAGAGACCCAGTACTTC.

This clonotype was detected many times. The rearrangement joins TRBV5-6 to TRBJ1-1, with D unclear. This CDR3 has 18 residues. From germline, CDR1 is SGHDT and CDR2 YYEEEE. V lost 0 bases and J 1 base, leaving 19 bases between the germline ends. The CDR3 loop is CASSLAVHGRLQNTEAFF. The CDR3, as DNA: TGTGCCAGCAGCTTGGCCGTGCATGGACGGCTACAGAACACTGAAGCTTTCTTT. Combining the CDR3 with reference TRBV5-6 and TRBJ1-1 gives the whole variable domain DAGVTQSPTHLIKTRGQQVTLRCSPKSGHDTVSWYQQALGQGPQFIFQYYEEEERQRGNFPDRFSGHQFPNYSSELNVNALLLGDSALYLCASSLAVHGRLQNTEAFFGQGTRLTVV.